These 5 T cell receptor beta chains originate from one sample sequenced in a study of blood T cell repertoires in COVID-19. Clones were sequenced by immunoSEQ multiplex PCR, and TCRdb holds only the in-frame ones, with some missing. Of 55,000 to 65,000 clones in the sample, 79% were seen once. The material sequenced was peripheral blood. Every receptor here comes from a man aged 55 to 70 with acute or convalescent COVID-19.

This chain connects TRBV18 to TRBJ2-1; 8 nucleotides align to TRBD2. The J segment lost 7 bases and the V segment lost 3 bases, leaving 8 bases of the junction unmatched. Looked up from germline, CDR1 is KGHSH and CDR2 is LQKENI. This CDR3 has 15 residues. The CDR3 sequence: CASSPIPIAGNEQFF. The CDR3 DNA follows: TGTGCCAGCTCACCTATTCCTATAGCGGGGAATGAGCAGTTCTTC.

The rearrangement joins TRBV4-1 to TRBJ2-2; 7 bases are shared with TRBD1. After removal of 2 bases from V and 2 bases from J, the junction contained 2 bases not matched to a gene. Germline V CDR1 and CDR2: MGHRA, YSYEKL. This CDR3 comprises 15 residues. The DNA of the CDR3 is TGCGCCAGCAGCCAAAGACAGGGTAACACCGGGGAGCTGTTTTTT. This encodes CASSQRQGNTGELFF.

The chain joins TRBV6-5 to TRBJ2-5; D might be TRBD2 (7 bases). Trimming pared 6 bases from V and 2 bases from J, leaving 16 bases between. The CDR3 spans 15 residues. CDR1 is MNHEY, CDR2 SVGAGI, per germline. CDR3 coding DNA: TGTGCCAGCAGGGGTCTAGGGGGGGGGCAAGAGACCCAGTACTTC. Protein: CASRGLGGGQETQYF.

V and J are TRBV15 and TRBJ1-6, with D tentatively TRBD1 (6 bases). This CDR3 comprises 15 residues. CDR1 and CDR2 (germline): LNHNV, YYDKDF (reference sequence). Trimming removed 0 bases at V and 10 bases at J, with 13 bases between. The CDR3 DNA reads as TGTGCCACCAGCAGAGAAGGGGACAACGGATCACCCCTCCACTTT. This codes for CATSREGDNGSPLHF.

The rearrangement links TRBV5-1 to TRBJ2-1, with 8 bases matching TRBD2. Germline V gene data show CDR1 as SGHRS and CDR2 as YFSETQ. CDR3 length equals 17 residues. The V and J ends lost 5 bases and 0 bases, in that order; junction bases with no gene match: 10. CDR3 sequence: CASSQSLAGSSYNEQFF. Here the CDR3 DNA reads TGCGCCAGCAGTCAGTCTTTAGCGGGGAGCTCCTACAATGAGCAGTTCTTC.